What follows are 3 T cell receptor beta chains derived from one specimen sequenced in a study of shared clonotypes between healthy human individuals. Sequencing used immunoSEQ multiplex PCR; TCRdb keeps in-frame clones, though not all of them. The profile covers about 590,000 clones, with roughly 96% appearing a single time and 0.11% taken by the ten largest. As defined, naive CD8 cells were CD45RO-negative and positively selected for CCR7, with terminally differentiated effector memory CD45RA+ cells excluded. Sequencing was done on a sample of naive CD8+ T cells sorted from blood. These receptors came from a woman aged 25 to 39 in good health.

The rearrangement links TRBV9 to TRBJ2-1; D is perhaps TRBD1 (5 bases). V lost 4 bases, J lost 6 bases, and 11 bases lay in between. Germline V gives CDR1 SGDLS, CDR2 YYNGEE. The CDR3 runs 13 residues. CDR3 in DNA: TGTGCCAGCAGCCCTAACAGGCTCAATGAGCAGTTCTTC. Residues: CASSPNRLNEQFF.

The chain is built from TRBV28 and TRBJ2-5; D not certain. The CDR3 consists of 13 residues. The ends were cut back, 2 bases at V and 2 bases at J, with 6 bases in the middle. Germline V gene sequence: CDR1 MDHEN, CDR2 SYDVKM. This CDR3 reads CASSLAEQETQYF. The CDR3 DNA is TGTGCCAGCAGTTTAGCGGAGCAAGAGACCCAGTACTTC.

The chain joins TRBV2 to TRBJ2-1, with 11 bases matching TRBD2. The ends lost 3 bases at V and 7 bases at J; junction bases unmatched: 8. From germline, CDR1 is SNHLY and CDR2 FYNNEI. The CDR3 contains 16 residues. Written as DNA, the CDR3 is TGTGCCAGCAGTGACTTGGCTAGCGGGAGGAGGAATGAGCAGTTCTTC. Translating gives CASSDLASGRRNEQFF.